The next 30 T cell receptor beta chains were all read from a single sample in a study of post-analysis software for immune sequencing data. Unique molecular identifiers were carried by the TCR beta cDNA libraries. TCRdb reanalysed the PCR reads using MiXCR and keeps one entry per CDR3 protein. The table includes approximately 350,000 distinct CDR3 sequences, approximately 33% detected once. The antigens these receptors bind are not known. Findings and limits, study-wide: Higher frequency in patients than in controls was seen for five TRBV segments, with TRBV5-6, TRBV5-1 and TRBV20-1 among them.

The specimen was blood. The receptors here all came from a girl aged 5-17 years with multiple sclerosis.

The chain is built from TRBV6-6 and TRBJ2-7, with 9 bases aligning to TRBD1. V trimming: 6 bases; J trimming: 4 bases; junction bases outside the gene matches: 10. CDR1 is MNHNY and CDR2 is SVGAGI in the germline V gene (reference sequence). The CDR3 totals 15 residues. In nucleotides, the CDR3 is TGTGCCAGCAGCCGAGGACAGGGGTTTGATTACGAGCAGTACTTC. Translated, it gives CASSRGQGFDYEQYF.

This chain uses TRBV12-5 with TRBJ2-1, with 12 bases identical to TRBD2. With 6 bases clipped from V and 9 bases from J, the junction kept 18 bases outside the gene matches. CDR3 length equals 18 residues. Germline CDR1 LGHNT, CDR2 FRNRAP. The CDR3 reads CASGLTSGGLPRYGEQFF. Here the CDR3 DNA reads TGTGCTAGTGGCCTGACTAGCGGGGGCCTACCCAGATACGGTGAGCAGTTCTTC.

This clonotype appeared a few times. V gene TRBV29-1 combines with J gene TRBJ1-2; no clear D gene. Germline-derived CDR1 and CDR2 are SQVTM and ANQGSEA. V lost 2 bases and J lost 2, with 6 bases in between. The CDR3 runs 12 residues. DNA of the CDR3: TGCAGCGTTGAAAGGGCGAACTATGGCTACACCTTC. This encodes CSVERANYGYTF. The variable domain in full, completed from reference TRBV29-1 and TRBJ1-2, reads SAVISQKPSRDICQRGTSLTIQCQVDSQVTMMFWYRQQPGQSLTLIATANQGSEATYESGFVIDKFPISRPNLTFSTLTVSNMSPEDSSIYLCSVERANYGYTFGSGTRLTVV.

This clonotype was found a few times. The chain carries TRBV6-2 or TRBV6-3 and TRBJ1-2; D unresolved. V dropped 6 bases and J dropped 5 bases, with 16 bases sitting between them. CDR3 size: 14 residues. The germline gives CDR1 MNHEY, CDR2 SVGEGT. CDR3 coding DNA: TGTGCCAGCAGCACGTGGGATCAGGTATATGGCTACACCTTC. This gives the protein CASSTWDQVYGYTF.

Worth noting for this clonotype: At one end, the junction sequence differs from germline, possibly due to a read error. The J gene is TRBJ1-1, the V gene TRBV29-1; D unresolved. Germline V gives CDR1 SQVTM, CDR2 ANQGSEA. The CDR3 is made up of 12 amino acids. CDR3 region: CSVDRMNTEVFF. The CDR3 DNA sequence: TGCAGCGTTGATCGGATGAACACTGAAGTTTTCTTT.

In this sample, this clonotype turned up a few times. CDR3 coding DNA: TGTGCCAGCAGCCAGCACAGGGGGTTACAGCCCCAGCATTTT. Protein sequence: CASSQHRGLQPQHF. The chain employs TRBV3-1 and TRBJ1-5; 8 bases match TRBD1. The V segment lost 3 bases and the J segment 7 bases; nucleotides outside the gene matches: 5. The CDR3 loop spans 14 amino acids. Germline CDR1 reads LGHDT; CDR2 reads YNNKEL (reference sequence).

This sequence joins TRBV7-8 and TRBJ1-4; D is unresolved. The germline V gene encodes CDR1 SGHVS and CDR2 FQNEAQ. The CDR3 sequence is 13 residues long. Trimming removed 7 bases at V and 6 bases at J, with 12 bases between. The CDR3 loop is CASTDGWDEKLFF. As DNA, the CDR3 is TGTGCCAGCACCGACGGTTGGGATGAAAAACTGTTTTTT.

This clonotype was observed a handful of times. The CDR3 loop reads CASSSRQGANTQYF. The CDR3 nucleotides read TGTGCCAGCAGCTCCAGGCAGGGGGCGAATACGCAGTATTTT. The chain employs TRBV3-1 and TRBJ2-3; 8 nucleotides align to TRBD1. The CDR3 sequence is 14 residues long. The germline CDR1 and CDR2 sequences are LGHDT and YNNKEL (reference sequence). J was trimmed by 7 bases and V by 5 bases; bases with no gene match: 8.

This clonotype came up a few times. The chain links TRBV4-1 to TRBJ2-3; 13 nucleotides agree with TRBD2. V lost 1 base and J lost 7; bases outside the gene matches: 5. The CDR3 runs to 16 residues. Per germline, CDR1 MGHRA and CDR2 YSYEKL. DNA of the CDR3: TGCGCCAGCAGCCAAGGCGGGACTAGCGGGGTTAATACGCAGTATTTT. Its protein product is CASSQGGTSGVNTQYF.

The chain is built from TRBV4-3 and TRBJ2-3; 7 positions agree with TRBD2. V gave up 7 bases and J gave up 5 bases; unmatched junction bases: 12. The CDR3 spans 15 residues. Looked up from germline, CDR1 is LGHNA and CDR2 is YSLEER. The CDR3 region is CASTVWGGGLDTQYF. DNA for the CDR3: TGCGCCAGCACCGTGTGGGGCGGGGGTTTAGATACGCAGTATTTT.

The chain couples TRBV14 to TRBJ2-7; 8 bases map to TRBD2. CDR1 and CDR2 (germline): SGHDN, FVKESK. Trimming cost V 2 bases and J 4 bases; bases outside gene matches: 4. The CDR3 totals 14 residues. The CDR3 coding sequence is TGTGCCAGCAGCCAATTTAGCGGGGAATACGAGCAGTACTTC. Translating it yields CASSQFSGEYEQYF.

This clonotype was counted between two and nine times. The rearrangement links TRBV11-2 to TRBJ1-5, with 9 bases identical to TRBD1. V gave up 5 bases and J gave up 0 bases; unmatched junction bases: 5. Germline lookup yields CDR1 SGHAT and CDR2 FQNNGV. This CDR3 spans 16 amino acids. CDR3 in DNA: TGTGCCAGCAGCCCAGGGACAGGGTTTAGCAATCAGCCCCAGCATTTT. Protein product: CASSPGTGFSNQPQHF. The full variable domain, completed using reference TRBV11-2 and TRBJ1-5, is EAGVAQSPRYKIIEKRQSVAFWCNPISGHATLYWYQQILGQGPKLLIQFQNNGVVDDSQLPKDRFSAERLKGVDSTLKIQPAKLEDSAVYLCASSPGTGFSNQPQHFGDGTRLSIL.

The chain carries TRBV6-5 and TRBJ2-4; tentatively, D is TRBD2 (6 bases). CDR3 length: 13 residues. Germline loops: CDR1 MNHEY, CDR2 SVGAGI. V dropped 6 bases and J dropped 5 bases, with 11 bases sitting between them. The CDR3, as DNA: TGTGCCAGCAGGCGGGGCGCTGAAAACATTCAGTACTTC. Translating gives CASRRGAENIQYF.

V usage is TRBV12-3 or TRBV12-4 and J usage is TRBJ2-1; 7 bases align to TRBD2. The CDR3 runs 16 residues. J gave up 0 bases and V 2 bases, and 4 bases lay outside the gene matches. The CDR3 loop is CASSLIGGSSYNEQFF. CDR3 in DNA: TGTGCCAGCAGTTTAATCGGGGGGAGCTCCTACAATGAGCAGTTCTTC.

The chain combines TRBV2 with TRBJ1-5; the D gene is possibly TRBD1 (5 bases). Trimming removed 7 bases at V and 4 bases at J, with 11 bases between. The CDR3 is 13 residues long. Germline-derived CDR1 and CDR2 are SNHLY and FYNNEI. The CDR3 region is CASMGTRNQPQHF. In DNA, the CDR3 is TGTGCCAGCATGGGGACTCGGAATCAGCCCCAGCATTTT.

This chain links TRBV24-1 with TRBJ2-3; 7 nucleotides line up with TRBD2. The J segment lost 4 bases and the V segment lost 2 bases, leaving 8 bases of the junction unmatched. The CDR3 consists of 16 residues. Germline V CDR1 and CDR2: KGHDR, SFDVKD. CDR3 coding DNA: TGTGCCACCAGTGATTCAGGGAGGGATTTTTCAGATACGCAGTATTTT. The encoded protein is CATSDSGRDFSDTQYF.

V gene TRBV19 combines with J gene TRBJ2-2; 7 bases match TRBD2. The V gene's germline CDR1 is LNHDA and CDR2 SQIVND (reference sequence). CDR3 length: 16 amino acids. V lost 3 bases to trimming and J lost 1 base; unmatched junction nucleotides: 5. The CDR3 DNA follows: TGTGCCAGTAGTATCGGGATAGCGGGGAACACCGGGGAGCTGTTTTTT. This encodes CASSIGIAGNTGELFF.

Here the CDR3 reads CASSPPGLRQGGELFF. In nucleotides, the CDR3 is TGTGCCAGCAGCCCCCCGGGACTGCGTCAGGGCGGGGAGCTGTTTTTT. The rearrangement joins TRBV7-2 to TRBJ2-2; possible D gene TRBD2, 6 bases. The CDR3 is made up of 16 amino acids. V was shortened by 5 bases and J by 7 bases, with 20 bases between the two germline ends. The germline V gene encodes CDR1 SGHTA and CDR2 FQGNSA.

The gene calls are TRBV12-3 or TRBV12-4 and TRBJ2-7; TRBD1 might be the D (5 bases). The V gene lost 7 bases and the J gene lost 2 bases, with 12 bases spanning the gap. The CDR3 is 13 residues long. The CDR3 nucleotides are TGTGCCAGCACTGGGATAGGGGCCTACGAGCAGTACTTC. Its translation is CASTGIGAYEQYF.

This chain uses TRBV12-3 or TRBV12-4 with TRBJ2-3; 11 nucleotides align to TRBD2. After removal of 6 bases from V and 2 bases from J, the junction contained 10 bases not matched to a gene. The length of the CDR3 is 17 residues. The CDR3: CASRPPGLADLTDTQYF. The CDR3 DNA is TGTGCCAGCAGACCTCCGGGACTAGCGGACCTCACAGATACGCAGTATTTT.

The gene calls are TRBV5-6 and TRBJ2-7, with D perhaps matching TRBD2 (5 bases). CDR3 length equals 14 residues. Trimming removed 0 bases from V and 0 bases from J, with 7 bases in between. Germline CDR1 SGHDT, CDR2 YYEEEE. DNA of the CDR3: TGTGCCAGCAGCTTGGGGGAGAGCTCCTACGAGCAGTACTTC. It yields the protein CASSLGESSYEQYF.

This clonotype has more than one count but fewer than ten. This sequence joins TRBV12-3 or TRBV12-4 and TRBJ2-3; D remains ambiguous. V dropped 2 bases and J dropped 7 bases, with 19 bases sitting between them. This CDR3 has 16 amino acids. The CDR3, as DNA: TGTGCCAGCAGTTTAATGGCCGCCCTTAATCCCCATACGCAGTATTTT. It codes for CASSLMAALNPHTQYF.

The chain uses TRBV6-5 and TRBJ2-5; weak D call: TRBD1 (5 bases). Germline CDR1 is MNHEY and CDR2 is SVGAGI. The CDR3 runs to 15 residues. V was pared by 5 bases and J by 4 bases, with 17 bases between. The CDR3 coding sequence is TGTGCCAGCAGTAAAAGGACACCACTGGGAGAGACCCAGTACTTC. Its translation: CASSKRTPLGETQYF.

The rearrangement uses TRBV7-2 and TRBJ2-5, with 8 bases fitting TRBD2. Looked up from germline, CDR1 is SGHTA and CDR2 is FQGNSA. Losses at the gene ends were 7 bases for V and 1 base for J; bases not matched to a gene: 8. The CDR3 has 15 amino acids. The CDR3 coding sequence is TGTGCCAGCACCGAAGCGGGGGTCCGCCAAGAGACCCAGTACTTC. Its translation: CASTEAGVRQETQYF.

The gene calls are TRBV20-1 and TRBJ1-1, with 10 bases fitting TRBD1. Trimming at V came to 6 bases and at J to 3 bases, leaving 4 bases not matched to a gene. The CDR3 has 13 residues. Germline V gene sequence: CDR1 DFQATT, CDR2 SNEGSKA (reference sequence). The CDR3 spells CSAPGTGDTEAFF. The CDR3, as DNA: TGCAGTGCGCCCGGGACAGGGGACACTGAAGCTTTCTTT.

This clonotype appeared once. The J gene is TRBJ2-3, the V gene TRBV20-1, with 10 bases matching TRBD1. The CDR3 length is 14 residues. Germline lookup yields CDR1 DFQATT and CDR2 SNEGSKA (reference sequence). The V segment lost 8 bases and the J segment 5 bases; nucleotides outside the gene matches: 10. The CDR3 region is CSLNRDRGKDTQYF. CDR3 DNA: TGCAGTTTAAACCGGGACAGGGGAAAAGATACGCAGTATTTT.

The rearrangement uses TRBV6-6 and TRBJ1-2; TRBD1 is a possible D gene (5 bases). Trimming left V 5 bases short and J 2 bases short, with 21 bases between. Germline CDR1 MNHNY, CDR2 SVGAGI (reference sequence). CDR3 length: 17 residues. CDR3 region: CASSLSSDKKNNYGYTF. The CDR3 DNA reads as TGTGCCAGCAGTCTATCATCGGACAAAAAAAACAACTATGGCTACACCTTC.

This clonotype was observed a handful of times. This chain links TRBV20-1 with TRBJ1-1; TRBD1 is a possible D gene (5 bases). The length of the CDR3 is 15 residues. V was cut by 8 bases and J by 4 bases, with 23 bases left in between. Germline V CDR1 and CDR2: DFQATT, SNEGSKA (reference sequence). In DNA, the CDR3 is TGCAGTTCCCACACCCGGGGGTACTTGGGCACTGAAGCTTTCTTT. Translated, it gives CSSHTRGYLGTEAFF.

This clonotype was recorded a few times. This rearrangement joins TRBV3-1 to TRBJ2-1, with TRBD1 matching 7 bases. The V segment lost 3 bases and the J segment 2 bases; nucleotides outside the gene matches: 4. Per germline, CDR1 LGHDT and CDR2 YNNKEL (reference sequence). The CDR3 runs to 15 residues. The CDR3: CASSHGQVAYNEQFF. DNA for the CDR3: TGTGCCAGCAGCCACGGACAGGTGGCCTACAATGAGCAGTTCTTC.

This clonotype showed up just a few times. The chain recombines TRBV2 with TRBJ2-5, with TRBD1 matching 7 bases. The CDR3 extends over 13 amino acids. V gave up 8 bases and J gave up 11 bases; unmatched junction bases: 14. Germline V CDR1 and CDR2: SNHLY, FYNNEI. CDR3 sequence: CASYGTAKDEQYF. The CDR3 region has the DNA TGTGCCAGCTACGGGACAGCCAAGGATGAGCAGTACTTC. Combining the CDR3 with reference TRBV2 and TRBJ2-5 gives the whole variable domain EPEVTQTPSHQVTQMGQEVILRCVPISNHLYFYWYRQILGQKVEFLVSFYNNEISEKSEIFDDQFSVERPDGSNFTLKIRSTKLEDSAMYFCASYGTAKDEQYFGPGTRLLVL.